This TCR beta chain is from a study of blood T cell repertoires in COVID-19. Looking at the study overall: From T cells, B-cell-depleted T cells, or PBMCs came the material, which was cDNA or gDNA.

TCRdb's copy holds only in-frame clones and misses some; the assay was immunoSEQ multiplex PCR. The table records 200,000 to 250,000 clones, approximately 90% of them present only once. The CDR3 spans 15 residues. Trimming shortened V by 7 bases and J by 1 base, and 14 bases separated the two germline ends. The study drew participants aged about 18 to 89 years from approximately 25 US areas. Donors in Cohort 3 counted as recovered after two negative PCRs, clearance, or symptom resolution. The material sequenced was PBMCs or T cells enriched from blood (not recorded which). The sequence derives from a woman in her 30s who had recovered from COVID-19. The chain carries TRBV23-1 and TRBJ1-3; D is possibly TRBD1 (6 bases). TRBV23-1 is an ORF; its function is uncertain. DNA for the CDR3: TGCGCCAGCAACCCGGACAGTGGGTCTGGAAACACCATATATTTT. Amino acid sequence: CASNPDSGSGNTIYF.